This is a list of T cell receptor beta chains from one sample in a study of blood T cells in healthy people across ages. TCRdb passed the 5' RACE reads through MiXCR, listing each CDR3 protein once. The table has 580,000 or so distinct CDR3 sequences, less than 60% seen once. Source material: blood. These receptors were obtained from a man older than 75 in good health. CDR3s include the opening cysteine and the closing phenylalanine or tryptophan. The D gene is left open where the match is weak. Some rows have no size entry. The others give once, few or many, or a class for an expanded clone.

j_call clone_size v_call d_call cdr3_nt cdr3_aa
TRBJ1-2 once TRBV3-1 TRBD1 TGTGCCAGCAGCCACCTCTCGGGACAGGCAGGAGGCTACACCTTC CASSHLSGQAGGYTF
TRBJ2-1 few TRBV20-1 . TGCAGTGCTAAGTTCAGGGGCGGTGAGCAGTTCTTC CSAKFRGGEQFF
TRBJ1-1 many TRBV6-5 TRBD1 TGTGCCAGCAGACCCGACAGGGGCCCCCGAACGAACACTGAAGCTTTCTTT CASRPDRGPRTNTEAFF
TRBJ2-3 . TRBV5-1 . TGCGCCAGCAGCTTGACCCCGACAAGGACAGATACGCAGTATTTT CASSLTPTRTDTQYF
TRBJ1-1 . TRBV6-6 . TGTGCCAGCAGTTCGACACGGACAGCCAATACGAACACTGAAGCTTTCTTT CASSSTRTANTNTEAFF
TRBJ2-7 . TRBV12-3/TRBV12-4 . TGTGCCAGCAGTTCCTCACAGGGTTGGCGGTACTTC CASSSSQGWRYF
TRBJ2-1 many TRBV28 TRBD2 TGTGCCACCAGGGCTAGCGGGGGCAATGAGCAGTTCTTC CATRASGGNEQFF
TRBJ2-1 . TRBV7-9 TRBD2 TGTGCTGGCAGCCCCGGACTAGCGGGGGGCCATGAGCAGTTCTTC CAGSPGLAGGHEQFF
TRBJ2-7 . TRBV20-1 TRBD2 TGCAGTGCTAGATGGGGGGGCGAGCAGTACTTC CSARWGGEQYF
TRBJ2-3 . TRBV3-1 TRBD1 TGTGCCAGCAGGCCTAACAGGGGGCTGGCAGATACGCAGTATTTT CASRPNRGLADTQYF
TRBJ2-1 . TRBV20-1 TRBD2 TGCAGTGCGGCTAGCGGGGTCTCAAGCAATGAGCAGTTCTTC CSAASGVSSNEQFF
TRBJ2-4 . TRBV5-1 TRBD1 TGCGCCAGCAGCCTTACGGGACAGGGACACATTCAGTACTTC CASSLTGQGHIQYF
TRBJ2-6 . TRBV5-6 TRBD1 TGTGCCAGCAGCTTGGTCGGACAGGGCCACTCTGGGGCCAACGTCCTGACTTTC CASSLVGQGHSGANVLTF
TRBJ2-1 . TRBV20-1 TRBD2 TGCAGTGCCGTGCCGGGACTAGCGGGAGGGAGCTCCTACAATGAGCAGTTCTTC CSAVPGLAGGSSYNEQFF
TRBJ2-1 many TRBV6-6 . TGTGCCAGCAGGCCAGGGGACCCGGGGTGGCATGAGCAGTTCTTC CASRPGDPGWHEQFF
TRBJ2-7 many TRBV5-1 . TGCGCCAGCCGGGACCCACCGGGAGAGCAGTACTTC CASRDPPGEQYF
TRBJ2-6 . TRBV6-5 TRBD1 TGTGCCAGCAGTTACTCCAGGCGACGACCGGGACAGGGGCGTAGTGGGGCCAACGTCCTGACTTTC CASSYSRRRPGQGRSGANVLTF
TRBJ2-7 . TRBV7-9 . TGTGCCAGCAGCCTGACGACCGCGGGCGAGCAGTACTTC CASSLTTAGEQYF
TRBJ2-1 . TRBV7-2 . TGTGCCAGCAGCCCCCACACACAGGGAACCTACAATGAGCAGTTCTTC CASSPHTQGTYNEQFF
TRBJ2-3 . TRBV3-1 . TGTGCCAGCAGCCAAACGTGGGACGGAAGCACAGATACGCAGTATTTT CASSQTWDGSTDTQYF
TRBJ2-4 . TRBV11-3 . TGTGCCAGCAGCTTAGCCGGGGGCATTCAGTACTTC CASSLAGGIQYF
TRBJ2-1 . TRBV3-1 TRBD2 TGTGCCAGCAGCCGGGCGGGAGTAGGGGAGCAGCTCTTC CASSRAGVGEQLF
TRBJ2-5 few TRBV7-2 TRBD2 TGTGCCAGCAGCCGAGGGACTAGCGGGAGTCAGGTGACCCAGTACTTC CASSRGTSGSQVTQYF
TRBJ1-4 . TRBV20-1 . TGCAGTGCTAGCCCCGGACTTTGGCAGTCGAATGAAAAACTGTTTTTT CSASPGLWQSNEKLFF
TRBJ2-7 . TRBV6-4 . TGTGCCAGCAGTGACTTCGGTTACAATGAGCAGTACTTC CASSDFGYNEQYF
TRBJ2-7 . TRBV10-2 . TGCGCCAGCAGTGAGTCGAAGGGCTGGACAGTTCAAGAGTACTTC CASSESKGWTVQEYF
TRBJ2-5 . TRBV11-1 . TGTGCCAGCAGCTTTGGCGGTACCTCCGGGGAGCAGTACTTC CASSFGGTSGEQYF
TRBJ2-7 . TRBV11-2 TRBD1 TGTGCCAGCAGCTCAATCCGGGACAGGTTCGAGCAGTACTTC CASSSIRDRFEQYF
TRBJ1-1 . TRBV27 . TGTGCCAACAGTCTCGCCAGGCAAGCCTCGAACACTGAAGCTTTCTTT CANSLARQASNTEAFF
TRBJ2-1 . TRBV3-1 TRBD2 TGTGCCAGCAGCCAAGGGGGCGGGGGGGCCTACAATGAGCAGTTCTTC CASSQGGGGAYNEQFF
TRBJ2-7 . TRBV20-1 . TGCAGTGTCAGACCTCCGGGGGTCTATACGGCCCAGTACTTC CSVRPPGVYTAQYF
TRBJ2-1 . TRBV20-1 TRBD2 TGCAGTGCTAGAGCCTTAGCGGGACCCTACAATGAGCAGTTCTTC CSARALAGPYNEQFF
TRBJ1-2 many TRBV6-6 TRBD1 TGTGCCAGCAGTAACCGGGACAGAGCTAACTATGGCTACACCTTC CASSNRDRANYGYTF
TRBJ1-2 once TRBV11-1 TRBD1 TGTGCCAGCAGCTTAGGACCACAGGGGACCTATGGCTACACCTTC CASSLGPQGTYGYTF
TRBJ2-7 few TRBV21-1 . TGTGCCAGCAGCAAAGTCGACAGAGATGGATACGAGCAGTACTTC CASSKVDRDGYEQYF
TRBJ1-5 . TRBV12-3/TRBV12-4 . TGTGCCAGCAGTTCAGTCAATAGCAATCAGCCCCAGCATTTT CASSSVNSNQPQHF
TRBJ1-2 . TRBV20-1 . TGCAGTGCAAGACATCTTGGCTATGGCTACACCTTC CSARHLGYGYTF
TRBJ1-4 . TRBV7-2 . TGTGCCAGCAGCTCCCCGGACAGCCCTAATGAAAAACTGTTTTTT CASSSPDSPNEKLFF
TRBJ2-7 . TRBV29-1 . TGCAGCGTTGAAGACGGTAAAGGAGGGGACGAGCAGTACTTC CSVEDGKGGDEQYF
TRBJ2-5 few TRBV9 . TGTGCCAGCAGCAAGAGCCAGGGCAATGTCGAGACCCAGTACTTC CASSKSQGNVETQYF
TRBJ2-1 . TRBV10-3 TRBD2 TGTGCCGTCAGTGAACTAGCGGAGGCCTACAATGAGCAGTTCTTC CAVSELAEAYNEQFF
TRBJ1-1 many TRBV6-6 . TGTGCCAGCAGTTACTCGATTCCTAGGACGGGTACTGAAGCTTTCTTT CASSYSIPRTGTEAFF
TRBJ2-5 . TRBV7-2 . TGTGCCAGCAGCCAACTGACAGGAGAGACCCAGTACTTC CASSQLTGETQYF
TRBJ1-1 . TRBV18 TRBD1 TGTGCCAGCTCACCGATTCGTTCTCCCGGGACAGTAGGGAGGGGCACTGAAGCTTTCTTT CASSPIRSPGTVGRGTEAFF
TRBJ2-7 . TRBV20-1 . TGCAGTGTCGGGACCTCTCCTCCCTACGAGCAGTACTTC CSVGTSPPYEQYF
TRBJ2-5 few TRBV5-1 TRBD2 TGCGCCAGCAGTTGGACTAGCGGGGGGGCGATTTACCAGACCCAGTACTTC CASSWTSGGAIYQTQYF
TRBJ2-7 . TRBV5-1 TRBD1 TGCGCCAGCAGCTTCCATAAGGACAGGGTAGAGCAGTACTTC CASSFHKDRVEQYF
TRBJ2-2 few TRBV2 TRBD1 TGTGCCAGCAAGGGGGCCCGCACCGGGGAGCTGTTTTTT CASKGARTGELFF
TRBJ2-1 once TRBV20-1 TRBD2 TGCAGTGCTAGAGAGGGCAGCGGGAGGGGCAATGAGCAGTTCTTC CSAREGSGRGNEQFF
TRBJ2-7 few TRBV20-1 TRBD1 TGCAGTGCTAACGACAGGGGCATTTACGAGCAGTACTTC CSANDRGIYEQYF
TRBJ2-3 many TRBV28 . TGTGCCAGCAGATTACCGGGAACGGATACGCAGTATTTT CASRLPGTDTQYF
TRBJ2-1 few TRBV12-3/TRBV12-4 . TGTGCCAGCAGTGTCCGGGACACCGACAATGAGCAGTTCTTC CASSVRDTDNEQFF
TRBJ2-1 . TRBV20-1 TRBD1 TGCAGTGCTAGAAGGACAGGTTACAATGAGCAGTTCTTC CSARRTGYNEQFF
TRBJ1-2 once TRBV3-1 TRBD1 TGTGCCAGCAGTCGATACGGGACAGGGGCTAACTATGGCTACACCTTC CASSRYGTGANYGYTF
TRBJ2-3 . TRBV6-2/TRBV6-3 TRBD2 TGTGCCAGCAACTCACTGCCGGAGCGGGGACGCACAGATACGCAGTATTTT CASNSLPERGRTDTQYF
TRBJ2-5 . TRBV5-1 TRBD1 TGCGCCAGCAGCCAAAAGCCGGACAGGAGTCAAGAGACCCAGTACTTC CASSQKPDRSQETQYF
TRBJ1-2 . TRBV10-2 TRBD1 TGCGCCAGCAGTGCAGGACAGGGTAGTGGCTACACCTTC CASSAGQGSGYTF
TRBJ2-1 few TRBV7-3 TRBD1 TGTGCCAGCAGCTTATCCGGACAGGGGGTTTATGAGCAGTTCTTC CASSLSGQGVYEQFF
TRBJ2-1 . TRBV21-1 . TGTGCCAGCAGCAAAGCGTTCCGGACTAGCGGGAGTATCCATGAGCAGTTCTTC CASSKAFRTSGSIHEQFF